The source of this T cell receptor beta chain is a study of cytomegalovirus exposure and HLA in healthy donors (dated by TCRdb to 2016 to 2017). Background on the whole study: According to an earlier analysis of several hundred of the donors, about 180 million T cells yielded roughly 110 million unique TCR beta sequences and about 280 Gb of sequence data. The number of typed donors differed by locus: roughly 620-630 for A, B, C, DRB1 and DQB1; approximately 520 for DQA1; 600 to 610 for DPA1; and some 450 for DPB1. The study used immunosequencing to profile the T cell repertoires of 666 subjects and linked those repertoires to cytomegalovirus serostatus. About 5 DR-DQ haplotypes were handled as single units for association and clustering, since linkage in the cohort was strong. A later analysis re-examined previously published TCR beta repertoires from 600 to 700 donors and added high-resolution HLA genotyping to investigate patterns of TCR occurrence. The study aimed to test whether cataloging public T cell receptors could reveal signatures of past pathogen exposure. Donor age, sex, ethnicity and CMV serostatus were collected together with the repertoire data. The genetic ancestry cluster associated with self-reported Caucasian donors included 81% of the roughly 400 genotyped donors. All discovery cohort repertoires had been generated using a single sequencing platform. Along with the roughly 670-subject first cohort, a separate validation cohort of more than 90 different subjects was used. An earlier analysis of around 640 of the donors used high-throughput TCR beta sequencing to judge whether each TCR beta V gene segment behaved as functional or pseudogenic. In a later genetic analysis, genome-wide SNP genotypes for about 65% of the 666 donors were used, and that subset was treated as a discovery cohort. Rather than using new phenotypic data, the later analysis identified candidate immune exposures from TCR beta sequences and from how often those sequences occurred across donors. HLA typing included class I and class II loci at four-digit resolution. About 300 gigabases of sequencing data and 70 million to 100 million unique TCR sequences were included in an early release covering about 620 HLA-typed donors. Among approximately 370 genotyped donors of the cohort, an average of approximately 200,000 unique TCR beta nucleotide sequences was sequenced per donor, of which about 20% were non-productive. The study combined high-throughput TCR immunosequencing, statistical association of individual TCRs with disease status, and machine learning to predict cytomegalovirus infection status.

Paper-wide results and their limitations: Because counts were too low, 15 to 20 rarely observed V segments, including chromosome 9 orphons, were left out of the earlier analysis of some 600 of the donors. In vitro tests confirmed that three of the cytomegalovirus-associated TCR beta chains recognize cytomegalovirus antigens. When HLA alleles, especially DR and DQ, strongly co-occurred, TCR associations were difficult to assign to individual alleles. In a later analysis, HLA-associated TCR beta chains showed more clonal expansion and lower generation probabilities than non-associated chains that were equally common. In the study, roughly 160 TCR beta chains were listed as associated with cytomegalovirus. A later analysis associated 16,951 TCR beta sequences with specific HLA alleles at a false discovery rate of 0.05. Because the 87-base-pair reads could not distinguish some IMGT-functional V segments, including TRBV6-2 and TRBV6-3, those segments were excluded. V-gene and J-gene trimming of TCR beta chains was associated with a missense DCLRE1C variant in a later genetic analysis, and the association was replicated in an independent cohort. According to the authors, the approach could potentially be generalized to other disease states and immunological phenotypes. A further reported finding was that TCR beta sequences accurately predicted the HLA-A and HLA-B alleles for most subjects in the first cohort. In a later genetic analysis, fewer N-insertions in productive TCRs were reported among donors in an Asian-associated ancestry cluster than the approximately 670-donor mean. The only immune exposure information available for the cohort was CMV serostatus. Because HLA typing was unavailable for some donors at each locus, only the typed subset was used in association tests. A cluster of highly shared sequence variants was judged likely to represent a technical artifact of the sequencing pipeline. A later analysis found that TCR association rates varied across HLA loci, with DRB1 alleles showing the most associated TCRs and HLA-C alleles the fewest. Correlated functional status among segregating V segments might be attributable to linkage disequilibrium, but an unknown experimental factor could not be ruled out. The cohort was sequenced for TCR beta chains only, and without alpha or paired-chain data the features that could be detected were limited. Broadly in line with IMGT annotations, most TCR beta V segments showed up in productive rearrangements about 90% or about 30% of the time in an earlier analysis of several hundred of the donors. In a later analysis, several top co-occurrence clusters were reported to appear linked to parvovirus B19, influenza, CMV and Epstein-Barr virus. Presence/absence analyses assumed roughly uniform sequencing depth across donors, an assumption that may not hold. Most CMV-associated TCR beta chains appeared to be HLA-restricted in a later analysis, and the HLA associations seemed to be driven largely by CMV exposure. Across donors, most TCR sequences were observed very rarely, whereas some public TCRs were present in many individuals. The classifier was reported to diagnose cytomegalovirus status with high specificity and sensitivity in both the original cohort and the validation cohort.

Concerning this clone: Its antigen is unknown.

The library was built by means of the immunoSEQ multiplex PCR assay. For the multiplex PCR, a mixture combining 60 forward primers for TCR Vbeta segments and 13 reverse primers for TCR Jbeta segments was used. Amplification of the CDR3 region of rearranged TCR beta genes was performed with a multiplex PCR assay on genomic DNA. Amplified TCR beta libraries were sequenced as 87-base-pair reads on the Illumina HiSeq System. On the authors' methods: A later analysis counted about 80 million unique TCR beta chains across the 666 repertoires, and roughly 9.9 million of these chains were shared by at least two donors. Raw reads were error-corrected and collapsed into unique sequences by a nearest-neighbor algorithm in which closely related sequences were merged to remove PCR and sequencing errors. CDR3 sequences were aligned to IMGT reference sequences to assign V, D and J gene segments. For a sequence to be retained, a match of at least six nucleotides to both a V gene segment and a J gene segment was required. A rearrangement was called productive if the CDR3 had no stop codons and remained in frame with V and J, and every other rearrangement was called non-productive. CDR3 was defined by IMGT convention, running from the second conserved V-encoded cysteine to the conserved J-encoded phenylalanine. In an earlier analysis of just under 600 of the donors, sequences lacking an unambiguous match to a single V gene segment were excluded. An earlier analysis of several hundred of the donors called V segments functional above 56.7% productive rearrangements and segregating when the between-donor standard deviation exceeded 5%. A statistical classification framework was developed to diagnose cytomegalovirus status using the catalog of TCR beta chain sequences. V and J gene assignment, in a later analysis, came from comparing TCR nucleotide sequences with IMGT/GENE-DB human TR gene sequences. A later analysis assigned CDR3 sequences and most-parsimonious VDJ recombination scenarios with the TCRdist pipeline. In a later analysis, every TCR beta chain was defined by the combination of its CDR3 amino acid sequence and its V-gene family, and reads without a unique V-gene family were dropped. To address suspected cross-contamination and a sequencing artifact, a later analysis removed approximately 600 highly shared, low-generation-probability nucleotide sequences. In a later analysis, a clonal expansion index was calculated for each public chain from normalized within-repertoire ranks of inferred template counts. A later analysis computed generation probabilities with a VDJ recombination model fitted to out-of-frame rearrangements, and checked the results against IGoR. A later analysis scored TCR-TCR, TCR-HLA and TCR-CMV co-occurrence with hypergeometric tests, applying a repertoire-size bias correction to TCR pairs. False discovery rates were estimated in a later analysis by permuting HLA or CMV assignments 20 times. In a later analysis, co-occurring TCRs were grouped with DBSCAN, and TCRdist sequence similarity was added when clustering was performed within HLA-allele-positive subsets. For co-occurrence clustering, repertoires with fewer than 30,000 or more than 120,000 public chains were excluded, along with roughly 5 repertoires with anomalous nucleotide sharing. TCRdb carries this immuneACCESS record with in-frame sequences only. Its versions omit some clonotypes, under half of them owing to an unresolved V gene in the studies checked, with the rest unexplained. D and trimming come from the DNA, and the V and J calls and clone size come from that table. This sample's table lists 150,000 to 200,000 clones. Less than 0.95% of the sample goes to the ten largest clones.

The V end loses 2 bases and the J end loses 12 bases, and a stretch of 19 bases separates them. Reading the germline V gene gives CDR1 SGHTA and CDR2 FQGNSA. The CDR3 contains 14 residues, cysteine and phenylalanine counted. CDR3 DNA only is kept here, 42 bases in frame from base 1. The cohort comprised around 700 healthy bone marrow donors. At the time of sampling, every cohort member was nominally healthy, though immune exposures that went unrecorded were likely present. The donor tested CMV seropositive, placing the donor among the 290 or so seropositive members of the cohort. Each donor provided a peripheral blood sample, and peripheral blood mononuclear cells were used for TCR beta sequencing. The Qiagen DNeasy Blood Extraction Kit was used to extract genomic DNA from the blood cell samples.

The receptor chain draws on TRBV7-2 and TRBJ1-1; there is no confident call for the D gene. This sequence was found in a woman in her late teens or twenties in good health and CMV-seropositive. Source material: PBMCs. The nucleotide sequence reads TGTGCCAGCAGCTTAATGCTTGACCTCCGGGAAACTTTCTTT. It codes for CASSLMLDLRETFF.